These T cell receptor beta chains were read from a single sample in a study of sequential checkpoint blockade in melanoma. Here immunoSEQ multiplex PCR was the method, and the copy in TCRdb shows in-frame clones only, minus some. The sample includes under 15,000 clones, over 65% of them seen just once. The sequences come from CD8+ T cells sorted from blood (inferred from file names), collected from a patient given nivolumab and ipilimumab in sequence. These receptors originate from a human donor with melanoma. The CDR3 runs from the conserved cysteine through the conserved F or W. The D gene is left open where the match is weak. Size is omitted from some rows. Given values are once, few, many or a class for expanded clones.

d_call: TRBD2; j_call: TRBJ2-7; clone_size: -; v_call: TRBV4-1; cdr3_nt: TGCGCCAGCAGCCTCATTAGCGGGGGGGCCGACGAGCAGTACTTC; cdr3_aa: CASSLISGGADEQYF
d_call: TRBD1; j_call: TRBJ1-3; clone_size: few; v_call: TRBV27; cdr3_nt: TGTGCCAGCAGTGCATCGACAGGGGGTATTCGGAACACCATATATTTT; cdr3_aa: CASSASTGGIRNTIYF
d_call: TRBD1; j_call: TRBJ1-1; clone_size: -; v_call: TRBV5-6; cdr3_nt: TGTGCCAGCAGCCAGGGACAGGGTCACACTGAAGCTTTCTTT; cdr3_aa: CASSQGQGHTEAFF
d_call: -; j_call: TRBJ1-2; clone_size: -; v_call: TRBV19; cdr3_nt: TGTGCCAGTAGTATCGCGGGGGCTAACTATGGCTACACCTTC; cdr3_aa: CASSIAGANYGYTF
d_call: -; j_call: TRBJ2-7; clone_size: -; v_call: TRBV27; cdr3_nt: TGTGCCAGCAGTTTATCGGCACAATACGAGCAGTACTTC; cdr3_aa: CASSLSAQYEQYF
d_call: TRBD1; j_call: TRBJ2-3; clone_size: -; v_call: TRBV13; cdr3_nt: TGTGCCAGCAGCTCCCAGGGGGGACAGGGACCAGATACGCAGTATTTT; cdr3_aa: CASSSQGGQGPDTQYF
d_call: -; j_call: TRBJ2-7; clone_size: -; v_call: TRBV5-6; cdr3_nt: TGTGCCAGCAGCACGTCCGGGACACTCATCCCCGAGCAGTACTTC; cdr3_aa: CASSTSGTLIPEQYF
d_call: TRBD2; j_call: TRBJ2-5; clone_size: -; v_call: TRBV7-8; cdr3_nt: TGTGCCAGCAGCCGGGGACTAGCGGGCCTAGAGACCCAGTACTTC; cdr3_aa: CASSRGLAGLETQYF
d_call: TRBD1; j_call: TRBJ2-7; clone_size: once; v_call: TRBV19; cdr3_nt: TGTGCCCCCCCGGTTGGCAGGGGGCACCCCTACGAGCAGTACTTC; cdr3_aa: CAPPVGRGHPYEQYF
d_call: TRBD2; j_call: TRBJ2-7; clone_size: -; v_call: TRBV7-9; cdr3_nt: TGTGCCAGCAGCTTAGAACCGACTAGCGGGGGGCCGCCTCAGAACGAGCAGTACTTC; cdr3_aa: CASSLEPTSGGPPQNEQYF
d_call: -; j_call: TRBJ1-5; clone_size: -; v_call: TRBV4-1; cdr3_nt: TGCGCCAGCAGCCAAGAGGGCCGGGAAGCTCAGCCCCAGCATTTT; cdr3_aa: CASSQEGREAQPQHF
d_call: TRBD1; j_call: TRBJ1-1; clone_size: once; v_call: TRBV27; cdr3_nt: TGTGCCAGCAGTTTGTCCGGACAGGGATGGAACACTGAAGCTTTCTTT; cdr3_aa: CASSLSGQGWNTEAFF
d_call: TRBD1; j_call: TRBJ2-5; clone_size: -; v_call: TRBV6-1; cdr3_nt: TGTGCCAGCAGTGAGGGACAGGAAGAGACCCAGTACTTC; cdr3_aa: CASSEGQEETQYF
d_call: TRBD1; j_call: TRBJ1-5; clone_size: -; v_call: TRBV6-1; cdr3_nt: TGTGCCAGCAGTGAACTAAGGGGGACAGGGGGCAATCAGCCCCAGCATTTT; cdr3_aa: CASSELRGTGGNQPQHF
d_call: TRBD2; j_call: TRBJ2-5; clone_size: -; v_call: TRBV4-1; cdr3_nt: TGCGCCAGCAGCCTGGGACTAGCGGGGGGGATCCAAGAGACCCAGTACTTC; cdr3_aa: CASSLGLAGGIQETQYF
d_call: TRBD1; j_call: TRBJ2-2; clone_size: -; v_call: TRBV28; cdr3_nt: TGTGCCAGCAGTTTATATTTCGGGACAGACACCGGGGAGCTGTTTTTT; cdr3_aa: CASSLYFGTDTGELFF
d_call: -; j_call: TRBJ2-7; clone_size: -; v_call: TRBV5-6; cdr3_nt: TGTGCCAGCAAGATGACCGGCGGCGAGCAGTACTTC; cdr3_aa: CASKMTGGEQYF
d_call: TRBD2; j_call: TRBJ2-1; clone_size: -; v_call: TRBV11-2; cdr3_nt: TGTGCCAGCAGCTTAATGAGACTAGCCCCCTACAATGAGCAGTTCTTC; cdr3_aa: CASSLMRLAPYNEQFF
d_call: TRBD1; j_call: TRBJ2-7; clone_size: -; v_call: TRBV5-5; cdr3_nt: TGTGCCAGCAGCTTAGGGACAGCTAGCTCCTACGAGCAGTACTTC; cdr3_aa: CASSLGTASSYEQYF
d_call: TRBD1; j_call: TRBJ2-5; clone_size: -; v_call: TRBV7-9; cdr3_nt: TGTGCCAGCAGCGCCGGGACAGGGGACCAGTACTTC; cdr3_aa: CASSAGTGDQYF
d_call: -; j_call: TRBJ1-5; clone_size: -; v_call: TRBV27; cdr3_nt: TGTGCCAGCAGTTTATCACTCAGGGTTTGGGTTTTAGATCAGCCCCAGCATTTT; cdr3_aa: CASSLSLRVWVLDQPQHF
d_call: -; j_call: TRBJ1-5; clone_size: -; v_call: TRBV11-2; cdr3_nt: TGTGCCAGCAGCTTAGGACAGACCAATCAGCCCCAGCATTTT; cdr3_aa: CASSLGQTNQPQHF
d_call: TRBD1; j_call: TRBJ1-4; clone_size: -; v_call: TRBV4-1; cdr3_nt: TGCGCCAGCAGCTTTTGGACAGGGGGAGATGAAAAACTGTTTTTT; cdr3_aa: CASSFWTGGDEKLFF
d_call: -; j_call: TRBJ1-1; clone_size: -; v_call: TRBV6-5; cdr3_nt: TGTGCCAGCAGTTACATAGTATTTGCCACTGAAGCTTTCTTT; cdr3_aa: CASSYIVFATEAFF
d_call: -; j_call: TRBJ2-7; clone_size: -; v_call: TRBV27; cdr3_nt: TGTGCCAGCAGTTTAAGTCAGGGGGGATCCTACGAGCAGTACTTC; cdr3_aa: CASSLSQGGSYEQYF
d_call: TRBD1; j_call: TRBJ2-7; clone_size: -; v_call: TRBV5-1; cdr3_nt: TGCGCCAGCAGCGTAGGCACAGGGGCCCCCTACGAGCAGTACTTC; cdr3_aa: CASSVGTGAPYEQYF
d_call: -; j_call: TRBJ2-7; clone_size: -; v_call: TRBV4-1; cdr3_nt: TGCGCCAGCAGCGATGGCCGCTACGAGCAGTACTTC; cdr3_aa: CASSDGRYEQYF
d_call: TRBD1; j_call: TRBJ2-7; clone_size: -; v_call: TRBV6-1; cdr3_nt: TGTGCCAGCCAGACAGGGAACGAGCAGTACTTC; cdr3_aa: CASQTGNEQYF
d_call: -; j_call: TRBJ1-5; clone_size: -; v_call: TRBV5-1; cdr3_nt: TGCGCCAGCAGCCCTGCCGGTGTTGGTCAGCCCCAGCATTTT; cdr3_aa: CASSPAGVGQPQHF
d_call: -; j_call: TRBJ1-3; clone_size: -; v_call: TRBV5-1; cdr3_nt: TGCGCCAGCAGCTTGGACCCAGGGCTAGGAAACACCATATATTTT; cdr3_aa: CASSLDPGLGNTIYF
d_call: TRBD1; j_call: TRBJ2-7; clone_size: -; v_call: TRBV10-1; cdr3_nt: TGCGCCAGCGGGGACAGCTACGAGCAGTACTTC; cdr3_aa: CASGDSYEQYF
d_call: -; j_call: TRBJ1-5; clone_size: few; v_call: TRBV6-6; cdr3_nt: TGTGCCAGCAGTTACGAGGGACAGCCCCAGCATTTT; cdr3_aa: CASSYEGQPQHF
d_call: TRBD1; j_call: TRBJ1-2; clone_size: few; v_call: TRBV19; cdr3_nt: TGTGCCAGTAGTCCGGGGACAGGGGGCATCTATGGCTACACCTTC; cdr3_aa: CASSPGTGGIYGYTF
d_call: -; j_call: TRBJ1-5; clone_size: -; v_call: TRBV30; cdr3_nt: TGTGCCTGGAGAGGCGGGAGTTCAACTCAGCCCCAGCATTTT; cdr3_aa: CAWRGGSSTQPQHF
d_call: -; j_call: TRBJ2-7; clone_size: -; v_call: TRBV28; cdr3_nt: TGTGCCAGCAGTTCAGGACTAACGATCTACGAGCAGTACTTC; cdr3_aa: CASSSGLTIYEQYF
d_call: TRBD1; j_call: TRBJ1-1; clone_size: -; v_call: TRBV7-6; cdr3_nt: TGTGCCAGCAGCCCAGGGGGCACTGAAGCTTTCTTT; cdr3_aa: CASSPGGTEAFF
d_call: -; j_call: TRBJ2-5; clone_size: -; v_call: TRBV9; cdr3_nt: TGTGCCAGCAGCGAGGGGGTGGAGGAGACCCAGTACTTC; cdr3_aa: CASSEGVEETQYF
d_call: -; j_call: TRBJ1-1; clone_size: -; v_call: TRBV13; cdr3_nt: TGTGCCAGCAGCTCCCCGGGACAGAACACTGAAGCTTTCTTT; cdr3_aa: CASSSPGQNTEAFF
d_call: -; j_call: TRBJ2-7; clone_size: -; v_call: TRBV29-1; cdr3_nt: TGCAGCGTGTTTAACTACGAGCAGTACTTC; cdr3_aa: CSVFNYEQYF
d_call: -; j_call: TRBJ2-1; clone_size: -; v_call: TRBV28; cdr3_nt: TGTGCCAGCAGTTTGGTAGCTTCTGAGCAGTTCTTC; cdr3_aa: CASSLVASEQFF
d_call: -; j_call: TRBJ1-1; clone_size: -; v_call: TRBV30; cdr3_nt: TGTGCCTGGAGTTTTGCGGGAAACACTGAAGCTTTCTTT; cdr3_aa: CAWSFAGNTEAFF
d_call: TRBD1; j_call: TRBJ2-6; clone_size: -; v_call: TRBV6-5; cdr3_nt: TGTGCCAGCGGACAGGGCTCTGGGGCCAACGTCCTGACTTTC; cdr3_aa: CASGQGSGANVLTF
d_call: -; j_call: TRBJ1-2; clone_size: -; v_call: TRBV5-4; cdr3_nt: TGTGCCAGCAGCTTCGGGGGGGTCGGCTATGGCTACACCTTC; cdr3_aa: CASSFGGVGYGYTF
d_call: -; j_call: TRBJ2-7; clone_size: -; v_call: TRBV5-4; cdr3_nt: TGTGCCAGCAGCCCCGGACAGAACTACGAGCAGTACTTC; cdr3_aa: CASSPGQNYEQYF
d_call: -; j_call: TRBJ2-1; clone_size: -; v_call: TRBV7-2; cdr3_nt: TGTGCCAGCAGCCCTGGAGAGAAAACCATCTCCTACAATGAGCAGTTCTTC; cdr3_aa: CASSPGEKTISYNEQFF
d_call: TRBD1; j_call: TRBJ2-1; clone_size: -; v_call: TRBV7-8; cdr3_nt: TGTGCCAGCAGCTACCACGAGGGGGCCCACAATGAGCAGTTCTTC; cdr3_aa: CASSYHEGAHNEQFF
d_call: -; j_call: TRBJ1-6; clone_size: -; v_call: TRBV14; cdr3_nt: TGTGCCAGCAGCCCCCTGATAACAACGTCACCCCTCCACTTT; cdr3_aa: CASSPLITTSPLHF
d_call: -; j_call: TRBJ2-3; clone_size: -; v_call: TRBV18; cdr3_nt: TGTGCCAGCTCACCGGGGAGCGGTTCAGATACGCAGTATTTT; cdr3_aa: CASSPGSGSDTQYF
d_call: TRBD1; j_call: TRBJ2-7; clone_size: -; v_call: TRBV6-5; cdr3_nt: TGTGCCAGCAAACAGGGGCCTGGGGCCTACGAGCAGTACTTC; cdr3_aa: CASKQGPGAYEQYF
d_call: -; j_call: TRBJ2-6; clone_size: few; v_call: TRBV2; cdr3_nt: TGTGCCAGTAAATTGAAGCTCTCTGGGGCCAACGTCCTGACTTTC; cdr3_aa: CASKLKLSGANVLTF
d_call: -; j_call: TRBJ1-2; clone_size: -; v_call: TRBV18; cdr3_nt: TGTGCCAGCTCAGAGAGCAGGACACCTAACTATGGCTACACCTTC; cdr3_aa: CASSESRTPNYGYTF
d_call: TRBD1; j_call: TRBJ1-3; clone_size: -; v_call: TRBV19; cdr3_nt: TGTGCCAGTAGTCCCTGGACAGGGGAGTTTGGAAACACCATATATTTT; cdr3_aa: CASSPWTGEFGNTIYF
d_call: -; j_call: TRBJ1-1; clone_size: once; v_call: TRBV10-3; cdr3_nt: TGTGCCATCCGGAGGGTGGCAGACACTGAAGCTTTCTTT; cdr3_aa: CAIRRVADTEAFF
d_call: -; j_call: TRBJ1-1; clone_size: -; v_call: TRBV10-3; cdr3_nt: TGTGCCATCAGTGAGTTGATAGCGGAGAACACTGAAGCTTTCTTT; cdr3_aa: CAISELIAENTEAFF
d_call: -; j_call: TRBJ1-5; clone_size: -; v_call: TRBV19; cdr3_nt: TGTGCCAGTAGTATAGGGTCCAGGGGAAGCAATCAGCCCCAGCATTTT; cdr3_aa: CASSIGSRGSNQPQHF
d_call: TRBD1; j_call: TRBJ1-4; clone_size: -; v_call: TRBV6-1; cdr3_nt: TGTGCCAGCAGTGAATCGGGACAGGGGGTAATTCCGGATGAAAAACTGTTTTTT; cdr3_aa: CASSESGQGVIPDEKLFF
d_call: TRBD2; j_call: TRBJ2-7; clone_size: -; v_call: TRBV18; cdr3_nt: TGTGCCAGCTCACCTACTAGCGGGCATACCTACGAGCAGTACTTC; cdr3_aa: CASSPTSGHTYEQYF